This entry lists 20 T cell receptor beta chains sequenced from one sample in a study of T cell responses to AZD1222 COVID-19 vaccine. Sequenced by immunoSEQ multiplex PCR; TCRdb stores in-frame clones only, minus some. The sample lists about 150,000 clones, less than 90% occurring once. The specimen was peripheral blood, collected on day 0 of AZD1222 vaccination. Every receptor here comes from an adult in good health.

The chain recombines TRBV7-2 with TRBJ2-2, with no clear D. Germline assignment: CDR1 SGHTA and CDR2 FQGNSA. The ends were cut back, 5 bases at V and 7 bases at J, with 14 bases in the middle. CDR3 length: 14 residues. The CDR3 reads CASSQPLSLGELFF. The CDR3 nucleotides are TGTGCCAGCAGCCAACCACTATCGCTCGGGGAGCTGTTTTTT.

This chain uses TRBV11-2 with TRBJ2-7; 8 nucleotides agree with TRBD1. The CDR3 sequence is 12 residues long. Germline V gene data show CDR1 as SGHAT and CDR2 as FQNNGV. V trimming: 4 bases; J trimming: 9 bases; junction bases outside the gene matches: 5. DNA of the CDR3: TGTGCCAGCAGCTCACAGGGGGGTAGGCAGTACTTC. Encoded protein: CASSSQGGRQYF.

CDR3 in amino acids: CASSSGQGASYEQYF. CDR3 sequence (DNA): TGTGCCAGCTCATCGGGACAGGGGGCTTCCTACGAGCAGTACTTC. V usage is TRBV18 and J usage is TRBJ2-7, with 12 bases identical to TRBD1. Germline V gene lookup returns CDR1 KGHSH and CDR2 LQKENI. The junction had 3 bases not matched to a gene; V was cut back by 5 bases and J by 1 base. This CDR3 is 15 amino acids long.

The V gene is TRBV7-2, the J gene TRBJ1-2; TRBD1 might be the D (5 bases). Germline CDR1 is SGHTA and CDR2 is FQGNSA. V dropped 1 base and J dropped 6 bases, with 9 bases sitting between them. CDR3 length equals 13 residues. The CDR3 DNA is TGTGCCAGCAGCTTAGGGGGACGCAATGGCTACACCTTC. This codes for CASSLGGRNGYTF. The whole variable domain, remainder taken from reference TRBV7-2 and TRBJ1-2, is GAGVSQSPSNKVTEKGKDVELRCDPISGHTALYWYRQSLGQGLEFLIYFQGNSAPDKSGLPSDRFSAERTGGSVSTLTIQRTQQEDSAVYLCASSLGGRNGYTFGSGTRLTVV.

The gene calls are TRBV7-9 and TRBJ1-1; D is uncertain. This CDR3 region has 16 residues. Germline assignment: CDR1 SEHNR and CDR2 FQNEAQ (reference sequence). V shed 1 base and J shed 0 bases, with 12 bases lying between them. The CDR3 nucleotides read TGTGCCAGCAGCTTAGAATGGGTCCCCGTGAACACTGAAGCTTTCTTT. Its protein is CASSLEWVPVNTEAFF.

The chain links TRBV15 to TRBJ1-5; D gene ambiguous. Germline-derived CDR1 and CDR2 are LNHNV and YYDKDF (reference sequence). V was cut by 0 bases and J by 4 bases, with 10 bases left in between. This CDR3 spans 15 amino acids. The CDR3 DNA is TGTGCCACCAGCAGAGATTTCGGGGAAAATCAGCCCCAGCATTTT. It codes for CATSRDFGENQPQHF.

The rearrangement joins TRBV7-2 to TRBJ1-6; no clear D gene. The V end lost 3 bases, the J end lost 1 base, and 10 bases lay between the germline ends. CDR1 SGHTA and CDR2 FQGNSA come from the germline V gene. The CDR3 contains 16 residues. The CDR3 spells CASSFGVPSYNSPLHF. CDR3 nucleotide sequence: TGTGCCAGCAGCTTCGGGGTCCCATCCTATAATTCACCCCTCCACTTT.

This rearrangement joins TRBV6-2 or TRBV6-3 to TRBJ1-2; tentative D call: TRBD1 (5 bases). The germline CDR1 and CDR2 sequences are MNHEY and SVGEGT. The CDR3 has 14 residues. The V gene lost 5 bases and the J gene lost 8 bases, with 18 bases spanning the gap. The CDR3 spells CASSPDLGARGYTF. The DNA for the CDR3 is TGTGCCAGCAGTCCCGACCTAGGGGCGAGGGGCTACACCTTC.

The chain combines TRBV27 with TRBJ2-3; D is possibly TRBD1 (6 bases). The CDR3 runs to 14 residues. Germline CDR1 MNHEY, CDR2 SMNVEV (reference sequence). Trimming removed 6 bases from V and 0 bases from J, with 10 bases in between. The CDR3 sequence: CASSRTASTDTQYF. In DNA form, the CDR3 reads TGTGCCAGCAGCCGGACAGCTAGCACAGATACGCAGTATTTT.

The rearrangement links TRBV5-1 to TRBJ2-3; D is uncertain. The CDR3 is 14 residues long. CDR1 is SGHRS and CDR2 is YFSETQ in the germline V gene. The ends were cut back, 0 bases at V and 5 bases at J, with 10 bases in the middle. CDR3 coding DNA: TGCGCCAGCAGCTTGGGCGTGGGGATAGATACGCAGTATTTT. It specifies CASSLGVGIDTQYF.

The table lists this clone with a count of one. This chain joins TRBV28 and TRBJ1-6, with D maybe TRBD1 (5 bases). The germline gives CDR1 MDHEN, CDR2 SYDVKM. Trimming cost V 4 bases and J 10 bases, with 14 bases left between them. The CDR3 consists of 14 residues. The CDR3 sequence is CASSWGNRKSPLHF. CDR3 nucleotide sequence: TGTGCCAGCAGTTGGGGGAATAGGAAGTCACCCCTCCACTTT.

The V and J genes are TRBV18 and TRBJ2-5, with D possibly matching TRBD1 (6 bases). There are 15 residues in the CDR3. Germline loops: CDR1 KGHSH, CDR2 LQKENI. V lost 1 base to trimming and J lost 0 bases, with 9 bases between them. The CDR3 DNA reads as TGTGCCAGCTCACCACAGACAGGAAACCAAGAGACCCAGTACTTC. Translation gives CASSPQTGNQETQYF.

This clone was recorded only once. This chain links TRBV7-3 with TRBJ1-2, with D possibly matching TRBD1 (5 bases). Trimming took off 0 bases at V and 5 bases at J, with 13 bases between the two ends. Per the germline V gene, CDR1 is SGHTA and CDR2 is FQGTGA. The CDR3 covers 15 residues. CDR3 region: CASSLTGAGAYGYTF. DNA of the CDR3: TGTGCCAGCAGCTTAACTGGGGCAGGAGCTTATGGCTACACCTTC.

The chain links TRBV30 to TRBJ1-1; D unresolved. CDR3 size: 13 residues. Trimming took 4 bases from V and 3 from J, leaving 12 bases between them. CDR1 and CDR2 (germline): GTSNPN, SVGIG (reference sequence). As DNA, the CDR3 is TGTGCCTGGACCCGGGCCCTATACACTGAAGCTTTCTTT. Its protein is CAWTRALYTEAFF.

V usage is TRBV4-1 and J usage is TRBJ2-1, with 11 nucleotides matching TRBD2. Germline assignment: CDR1 MGHRA and CDR2 YSYEKL. The V gene end was trimmed by 4 bases and the J gene end by 2 bases; junction bases not matched to a gene: 4. The CDR3 covers 16 residues. CDR3 loop: CASSPGGLAAYNEQFF. The CDR3 coding sequence is TGCGCCAGCAGCCCGGGGGGACTAGCGGCCTACAATGAGCAGTTCTTC.

The rearrangement links TRBV14 to TRBJ2-1; D is unclear. The germline V gene encodes CDR1 SGHDN and CDR2 FVKESK. V dropped 3 bases and J dropped 10 bases, with 7 bases sitting between them. The CDR3 consists of 11 residues. CDR3 coding DNA: TGTGCCAGCAGCCAGATGAACGAGCAGTTCTTC. As protein: CASSQMNEQFF.

This clone was seen only a few times. The rearrangement uses TRBV4-2 and TRBJ1-2, with a possible D match to TRBD1 (5 bases). In germline, CDR1 is LGHNA, CDR2 YNFKEQ. The CDR3 length is 15 residues. V was shortened by 0 bases and J by 7 bases, with 15 bases between the two germline ends. CDR3 in amino acids: CASSQDPSPGGGYTF. The CDR3 DNA sequence: TGTGCCAGCAGCCAAGATCCTTCCCCCGGGGGTGGCTACACCTTC.

The chain couples TRBV6-5 to TRBJ2-7; D assignment may be TRBD1 or TRBD2 (5 bases each). Germline lookup yields CDR1 MNHEY and CDR2 SVGAGI. This CDR3 is built from 14 residues. V was clipped by 6 bases and J by 3 bases, with 15 bases between them. The DNA of the CDR3 is TGTGCCAGCAGAGGACGGCTGAGGGGCTACGAGCAGTACTTC. It yields the protein CASRGRLRGYEQYF.

This chain joins TRBV9 and TRBJ1-1; D might be TRBD1 (6 bases). Germline assignment: CDR1 SGDLS and CDR2 YYNGEE. The CDR3 loop spans 14 amino acids. The V gene lost 0 bases and the J gene lost 6 bases, with 12 bases spanning the gap. The CDR3 region is CASSVDRANAEAFF. CDR3 coding DNA: TGTGCCAGCAGCGTAGACAGGGCCAACGCTGAAGCTTTCTTT. Combining the CDR3 with reference TRBV9 and TRBJ1-1 gives the whole variable domain DSGVTQTPKHLITATGQRVTLRCSPRSGDLSVYWYQQSLDQGLQFLIQYYNGEERAKGNILERFSAQQFPDLHSELNLSSLELGDSALYFCASSVDRANAEAFFGQGTRLTVV.

The CDR3 spells CASGGQGNQPQHF. CDR3 coding DNA: TGTGCCAGCGGGGGACAGGGTAATCAGCCCCAGCATTTT. This chain joins TRBV7-9 and TRBJ1-5; 9 nucleotides align to TRBD1. The CDR3 runs to 13 residues. Germline V gives CDR1 SEHNR, CDR2 FQNEAQ (reference sequence). Trimming cost V 8 bases and J 4 bases; bases outside gene matches: 3.